The present entry profiles one TCR beta chain with its context. The protocol was immunoSEQ multiplex PCR, while the TCRdb copy is restricted to in-frame clones and leaves out a portion. The sample carries approximately 34,000 clones, more than 85% recorded once. This entry belongs to a study of T cell changes during pregnancy in multiple sclerosis. CDR3 length equals 14 residues. Trimming removed 3 bases at V and 1 base at J, with 9 bases between. The germline CDR1 and CDR2 sequences are SNHLY and FYNNEI. The source was CD4+ T cells from peripheral blood mononuclear cells, collected in the second trimester of pregnancy. This sequence originates from a female donor with multiple sclerosis, enrolled in a pregnancy study. This chain links TRBV2 with TRBJ1-1; D remains unclear. The CDR3 nucleotides read TGTGCCAGCAGTGAGGTCGTGAGGAACACTGAAGCTTTCTTT. Translating gives CASSEVVRNTEAFF.